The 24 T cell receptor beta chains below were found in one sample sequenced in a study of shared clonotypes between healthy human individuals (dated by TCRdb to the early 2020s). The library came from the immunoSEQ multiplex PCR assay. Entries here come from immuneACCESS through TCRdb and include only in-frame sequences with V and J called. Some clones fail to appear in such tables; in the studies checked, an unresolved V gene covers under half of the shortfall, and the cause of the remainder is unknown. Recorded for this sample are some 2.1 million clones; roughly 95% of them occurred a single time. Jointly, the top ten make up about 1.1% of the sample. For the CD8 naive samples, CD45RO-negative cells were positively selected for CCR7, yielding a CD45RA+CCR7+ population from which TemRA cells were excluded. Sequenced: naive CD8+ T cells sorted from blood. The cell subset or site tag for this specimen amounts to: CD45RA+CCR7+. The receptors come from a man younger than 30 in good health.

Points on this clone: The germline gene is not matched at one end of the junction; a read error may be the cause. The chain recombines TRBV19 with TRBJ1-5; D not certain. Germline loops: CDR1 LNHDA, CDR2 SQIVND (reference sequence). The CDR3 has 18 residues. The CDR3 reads CASSIDYAQKYSNQPPHF. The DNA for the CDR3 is TGTGCCAGTAGTATAGATTATGCGCAGAAGTATAGCAATCAGCCCCCGCATTTT.

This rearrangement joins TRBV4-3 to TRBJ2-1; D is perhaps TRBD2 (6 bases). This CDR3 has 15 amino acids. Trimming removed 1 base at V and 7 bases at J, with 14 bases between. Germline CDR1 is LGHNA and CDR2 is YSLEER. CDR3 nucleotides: TGCGCCAGCAGCCAAGGAGTCGGGAGTCGGAATGAGCAGTTCTTC. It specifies CASSQGVGSRNEQFF.

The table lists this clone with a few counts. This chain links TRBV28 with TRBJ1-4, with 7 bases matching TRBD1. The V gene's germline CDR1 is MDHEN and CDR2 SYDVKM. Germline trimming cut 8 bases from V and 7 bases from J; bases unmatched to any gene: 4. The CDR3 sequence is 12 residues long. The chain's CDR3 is CASGTAGEKLFF. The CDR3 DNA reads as TGTGCCAGCGGGACAGCCGGTGAAAAACTGTTTTTT.

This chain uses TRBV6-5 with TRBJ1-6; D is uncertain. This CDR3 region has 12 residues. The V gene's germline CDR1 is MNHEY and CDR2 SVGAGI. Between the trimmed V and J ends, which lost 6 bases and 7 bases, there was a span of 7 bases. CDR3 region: CASRHRNSPLHF. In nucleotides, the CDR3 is TGTGCCAGCAGACATAGGAATTCACCCCTCCACTTT.

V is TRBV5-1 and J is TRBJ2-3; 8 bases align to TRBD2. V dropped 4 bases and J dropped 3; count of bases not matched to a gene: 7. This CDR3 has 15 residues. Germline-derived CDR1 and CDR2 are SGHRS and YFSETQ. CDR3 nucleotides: TGCGCCAGCAGCCCCGGGGCGGGAGGAACAGATACGCAGTATTTT. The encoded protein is CASSPGAGGTDTQYF. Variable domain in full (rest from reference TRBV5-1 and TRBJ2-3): KAGVTQTPRYLIKTRGQQVTLSCSPISGHRSVSWYQQTPGQGLQFLFEYFSETQRNKGNFPGRFSGRQFSNSRSEMNVSTLELGDSALYLCASSPGAGGTDTQYFGPGTRLTVL.

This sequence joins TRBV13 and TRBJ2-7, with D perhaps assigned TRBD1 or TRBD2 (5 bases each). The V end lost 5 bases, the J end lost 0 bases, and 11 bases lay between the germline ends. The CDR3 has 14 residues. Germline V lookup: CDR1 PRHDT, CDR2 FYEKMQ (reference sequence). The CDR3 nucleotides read TGTGCCAGCAGCATACGGGGCAACTCCTACGAGCAGTACTTC. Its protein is CASSIRGNSYEQYF.

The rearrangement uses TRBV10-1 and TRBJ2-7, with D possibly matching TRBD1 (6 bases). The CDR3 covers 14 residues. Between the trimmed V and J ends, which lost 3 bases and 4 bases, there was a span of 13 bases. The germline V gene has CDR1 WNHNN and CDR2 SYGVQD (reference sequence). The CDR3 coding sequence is TGCGCCAGCAGTGATCCCGGGACAAATTACGAGCAGTACTTC. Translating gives CASSDPGTNYEQYF.

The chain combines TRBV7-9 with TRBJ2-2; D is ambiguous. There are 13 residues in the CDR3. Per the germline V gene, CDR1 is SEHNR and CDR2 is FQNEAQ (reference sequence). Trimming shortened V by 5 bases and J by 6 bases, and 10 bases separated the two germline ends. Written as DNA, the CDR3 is TGTGCCAGCAGCAAGGCGGCCGCCGGGGAGCTGTTTTTT. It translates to CASSKAAAGELFF.

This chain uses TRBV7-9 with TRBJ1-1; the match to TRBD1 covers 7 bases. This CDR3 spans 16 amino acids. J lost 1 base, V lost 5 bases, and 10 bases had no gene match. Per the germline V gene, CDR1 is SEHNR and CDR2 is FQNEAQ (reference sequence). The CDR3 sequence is CASSPNIGQENTEAFF. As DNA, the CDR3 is TGTGCCAGCAGCCCTAATATTGGACAGGAGAACACTGAAGCTTTCTTT.

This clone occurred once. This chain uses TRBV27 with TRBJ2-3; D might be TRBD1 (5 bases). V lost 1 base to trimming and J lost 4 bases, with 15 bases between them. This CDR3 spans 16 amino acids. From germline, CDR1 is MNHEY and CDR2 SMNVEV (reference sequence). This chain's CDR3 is CASSLFGQGTPDTQYF. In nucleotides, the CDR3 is TGTGCCAGCAGTTTATTCGGCCAGGGAACCCCAGATACGCAGTATTTT.

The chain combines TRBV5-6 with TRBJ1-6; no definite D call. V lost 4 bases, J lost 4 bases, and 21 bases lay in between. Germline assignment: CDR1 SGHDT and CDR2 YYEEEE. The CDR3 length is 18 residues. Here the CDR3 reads CASSHRREGFNYNSPLHF. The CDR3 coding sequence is TGTGCCAGCAGCCATAGACGGGAGGGATTCAATTATAATTCACCCCTCCACTTT.

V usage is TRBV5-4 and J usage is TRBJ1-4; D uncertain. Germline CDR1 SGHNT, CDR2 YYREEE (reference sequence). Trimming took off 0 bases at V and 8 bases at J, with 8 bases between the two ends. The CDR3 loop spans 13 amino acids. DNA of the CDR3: TGTGCCAGCAGCTTGGCTGTGGAGGAAAAACTGTTTTTT. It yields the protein CASSLAVEEKLFF.

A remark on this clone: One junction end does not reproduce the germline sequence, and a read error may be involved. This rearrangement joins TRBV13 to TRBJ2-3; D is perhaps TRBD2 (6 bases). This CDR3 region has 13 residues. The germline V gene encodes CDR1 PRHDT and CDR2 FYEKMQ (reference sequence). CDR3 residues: CASSGHLGTQPPF. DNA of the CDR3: TGTGCCAGCAGCGGTCACCTCGGGACTCAGCCCCCGTTT.

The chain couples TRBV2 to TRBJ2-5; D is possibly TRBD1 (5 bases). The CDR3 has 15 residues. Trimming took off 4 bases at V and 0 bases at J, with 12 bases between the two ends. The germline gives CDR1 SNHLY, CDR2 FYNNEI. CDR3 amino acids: CASSGRGRDQETQYF. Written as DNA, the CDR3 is TGTGCCAGCAGTGGTAGAGGCAGGGACCAAGAGACCCAGTACTTC.

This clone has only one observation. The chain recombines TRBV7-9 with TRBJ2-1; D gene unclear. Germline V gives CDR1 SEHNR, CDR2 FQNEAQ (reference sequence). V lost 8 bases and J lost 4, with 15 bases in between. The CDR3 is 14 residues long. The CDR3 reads CASAPADPYNEQFF. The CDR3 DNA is TGTGCCAGCGCCCCGGCGGATCCTTACAATGAGCAGTTCTTC.

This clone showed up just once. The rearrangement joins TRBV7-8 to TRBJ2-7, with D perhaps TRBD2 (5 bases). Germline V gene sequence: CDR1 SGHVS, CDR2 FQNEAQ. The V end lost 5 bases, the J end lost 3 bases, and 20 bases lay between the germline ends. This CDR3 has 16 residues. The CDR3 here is CASSPREGATYYEQYF. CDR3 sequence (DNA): TGTGCCAGCAGCCCCCGGGAAGGCGCCACTTACTACGAGCAGTACTTC.

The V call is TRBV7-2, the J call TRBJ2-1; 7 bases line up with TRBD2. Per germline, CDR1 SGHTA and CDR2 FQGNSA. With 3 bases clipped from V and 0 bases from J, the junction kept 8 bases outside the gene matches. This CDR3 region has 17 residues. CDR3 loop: CASSFLAGASSYNEQFF. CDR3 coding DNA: TGTGCCAGCAGCTTTTTGGCGGGAGCCAGCTCCTACAATGAGCAGTTCTTC.

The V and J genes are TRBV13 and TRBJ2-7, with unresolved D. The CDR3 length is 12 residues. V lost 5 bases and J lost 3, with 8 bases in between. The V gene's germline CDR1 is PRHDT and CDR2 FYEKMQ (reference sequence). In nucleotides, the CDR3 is TGTGCCAGCAGCCTGTCCCTCTACGAGCAGTACTTC. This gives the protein CASSLSLYEQYF.

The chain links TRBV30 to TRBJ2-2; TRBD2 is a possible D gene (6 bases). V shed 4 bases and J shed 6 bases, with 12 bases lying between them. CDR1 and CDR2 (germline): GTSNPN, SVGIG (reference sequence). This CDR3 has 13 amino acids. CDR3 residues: CAWKPREAGELFF. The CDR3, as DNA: TGTGCCTGGAAGCCCAGGGAGGCCGGGGAGCTGTTTTTT.

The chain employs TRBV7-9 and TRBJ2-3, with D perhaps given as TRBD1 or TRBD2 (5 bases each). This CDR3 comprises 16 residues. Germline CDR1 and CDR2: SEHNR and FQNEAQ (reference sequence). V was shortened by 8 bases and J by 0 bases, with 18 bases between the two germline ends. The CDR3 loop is CASHRDEPTSTDTQYF. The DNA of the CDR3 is TGTGCCAGCCACCGGGACGAACCGACTAGCACAGATACGCAGTATTTT.

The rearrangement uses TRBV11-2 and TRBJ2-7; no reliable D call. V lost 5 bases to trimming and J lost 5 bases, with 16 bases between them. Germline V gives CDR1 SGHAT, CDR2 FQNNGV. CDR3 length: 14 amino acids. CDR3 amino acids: CASSPLQEGDEQYF. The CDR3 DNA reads TGTGCCAGCAGCCCATTGCAGGAAGGTGACGAGCAGTACTTC.

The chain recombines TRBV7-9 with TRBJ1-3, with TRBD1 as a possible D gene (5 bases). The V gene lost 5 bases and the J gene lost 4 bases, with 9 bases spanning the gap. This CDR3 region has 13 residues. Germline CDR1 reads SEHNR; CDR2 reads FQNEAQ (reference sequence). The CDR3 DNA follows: TGTGCCAGCAGCCCCGACAGAGGAAACACCATATATTTT. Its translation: CASSPDRGNTIYF. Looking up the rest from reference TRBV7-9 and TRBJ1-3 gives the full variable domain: DTGVSQNPRHKITKRGQNVTFRCDPISEHNRLYWYRQTLGQGPEFLTYFQNEAQLEKSRLLSDRFSAERPKGSFSTLEIQRTEQGDSAMYLCASSPDRGNTIYFGEGSWLTVV.

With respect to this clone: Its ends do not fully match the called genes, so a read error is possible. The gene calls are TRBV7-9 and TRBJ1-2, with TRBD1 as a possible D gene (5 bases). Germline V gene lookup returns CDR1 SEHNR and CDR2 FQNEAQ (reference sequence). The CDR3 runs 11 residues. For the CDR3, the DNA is TGTGCCAGCAGCCCCGGGGCCCGGGAGGACTTC. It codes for CASSPGAREDF.

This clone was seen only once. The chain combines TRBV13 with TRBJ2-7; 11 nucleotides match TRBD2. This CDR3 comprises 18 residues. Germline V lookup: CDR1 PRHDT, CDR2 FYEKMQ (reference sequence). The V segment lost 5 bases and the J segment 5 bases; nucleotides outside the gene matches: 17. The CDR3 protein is CASSDGLAGGIPADEQYF. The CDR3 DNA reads TGTGCCAGCAGCGACGGACTAGCGGGTGGAATCCCAGCAGACGAGCAGTACTTC.